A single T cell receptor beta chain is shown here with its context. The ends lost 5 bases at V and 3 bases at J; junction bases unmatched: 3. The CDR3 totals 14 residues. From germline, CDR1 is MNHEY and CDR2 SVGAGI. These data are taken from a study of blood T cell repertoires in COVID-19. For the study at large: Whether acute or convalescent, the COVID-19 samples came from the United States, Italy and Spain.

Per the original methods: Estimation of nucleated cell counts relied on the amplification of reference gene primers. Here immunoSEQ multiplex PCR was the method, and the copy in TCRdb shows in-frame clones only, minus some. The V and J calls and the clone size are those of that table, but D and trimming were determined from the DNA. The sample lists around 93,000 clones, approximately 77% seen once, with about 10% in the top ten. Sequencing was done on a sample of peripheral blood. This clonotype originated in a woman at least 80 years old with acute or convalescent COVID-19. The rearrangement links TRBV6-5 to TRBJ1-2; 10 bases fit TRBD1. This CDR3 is CASSRQGADYGYTF. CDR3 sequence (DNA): TGTGCCAGCAGTCGACAGGGGGCGGACTATGGCTACACCTTC.